Shown below are 13 T cell receptor beta chains from a single sample sequenced in a study of blood T cell repertoires in COVID-19. TCRdb's copy holds only in-frame clones and misses some; the assay was immunoSEQ multiplex PCR. Of 390,000 or so clones in the sample, about nine tenths are singletons; the top ten hold approximately 1.5%. Sequenced material: peripheral blood. The receptors derive from a woman aged 25 to 39 with active or convalescent COVID-19.

The chain links TRBV15 to TRBJ1-5; TRBD1 matches at 9 bases. Unmatched junction bases numbered 13, after V lost 3 bases and J lost 7 bases. CDR3 length equals 17 residues. Germline V gene sequence: CDR1 LNHNV, CDR2 YYDKDF (reference sequence). Here the CDR3 DNA reads TGTGCCACCAGCAGGAACTCACTCGACAGGGGGAGGCAGCCCCAGCATTTT. This sequence encodes CATSRNSLDRGRQPQHF.

The CDR3 DNA sequence: TGTGCCAGTAGTACAAGGACAGGGCCCATTCCGAACACCATATATTTT. Translating gives CASSTRTGPIPNTIYF. V gene TRBV19 combines with J gene TRBJ1-3; 8 bases match TRBD1. The CDR3 is made up of 16 amino acids. The germline V gene encodes CDR1 LNHDA and CDR2 SQIVND (reference sequence). The junction had 12 bases not matched to a gene; V was cut back by 4 bases and J by 7 bases.

The rearrangement uses TRBV2 and TRBJ1-2, with TRBD1 matching over 9 bases. Unmatched junction bases numbered 10, after V lost 7 bases and J lost 4 bases. This CDR3 contains 15 residues. Germline lookup yields CDR1 SNHLY and CDR2 FYNNEI. The CDR3: CASTIRQGGSYGYTF. The CDR3, as DNA: TGTGCCAGCACCATACGACAGGGGGGCTCCTATGGCTACACCTTC.

The DNA for the CDR3 is TGTGCCAGCAGTGATTTGGCGACAGGGGGTGAAGCTTTCTTT. It encodes CASSDLATGGEAFF. This chain uses TRBV2 with TRBJ1-1; 9 bases are shared with TRBD1. The V segment lost 3 bases and the J segment 7 bases; nucleotides outside the gene matches: 6. The CDR3 has 14 residues. Germline V gives CDR1 SNHLY, CDR2 FYNNEI.

A word on this clone: At the DNA level, this CDR3 is encoded by other sequences in the same sample as well. The rearrangement uses TRBV29-1 and TRBJ1-5, with TRBD1 matching over 8 bases. This CDR3 contains 13 residues. The junction had 4 bases not matched to a gene; V was cut back by 2 bases and J by 7 bases. CDR1 SQVTM and CDR2 ANQGSEA come from the germline V gene. The CDR3, as DNA: TGCAGCGTTGAACAGGGGGCCGGGCAGCCCCAGCATTTT. It encodes CSVEQGAGQPQHF.

This clone was detected only once. This sequence joins TRBV2 and TRBJ1-3; D unclear. Trimming shortened V by 2 bases and J by 0 bases, and 14 bases separated the two germline ends. This CDR3 region has 17 residues. The germline V gene has CDR1 SNHLY and CDR2 FYNNEI. The CDR3 bases are TGTGCCAGCAGTGAATTAAGTAGTGGAGGCTCTGGAAACACCATATATTTT. Translated: CASSELSSGGSGNTIYF.

Here the CDR3 reads CASSEFSQSSGNTIYF. The CDR3 DNA follows: TGTGCCAGCAGTGAATTTTCACAGAGCTCTGGAAACACCATATATTTT. The genes are TRBV6-1 and TRBJ1-3; no clear D gene. Trimming stripped 2 bases from V and 0 bases from J, with 11 bases between. CDR1 is MNHNS, CDR2 SASEGT, per germline. The CDR3 runs to 16 residues.

The chain couples TRBV5-1 to TRBJ2-1; TRBD2 matches at 7 bases. The CDR3 is 15 amino acids. From germline, CDR1 is SGHRS and CDR2 YFSETQ. Unmatched junction bases numbered 7, after V lost 0 bases and J lost 7 bases. The CDR3 region has the DNA TGCGCCAGCAGCTTGGAGGGCGGGAGATTGAATGAGCAGTTCTTC. Translating it yields CASSLEGGRLNEQFF.

The chain recombines TRBV7-2 with TRBJ1-2; TRBD1 agrees at 7 bases. Germline-derived CDR1 and CDR2 are SGHTA and FQGNSA. The trim removed 3 bases at V and 4 bases at J, leaving 5 bases unmatched. This CDR3 is 14 amino acids long. The CDR3 here is CASSLTGKFYGYTF. The CDR3 nucleotides read TGTGCCAGCAGCTTGACAGGGAAGTTCTATGGCTACACCTTC.

The chain links TRBV12-5 to TRBJ1-6; TRBD1 agrees at 10 bases. The CDR3 consists of 15 residues. The junction had 2 bases not matched to a gene; V was cut back by 1 base and J by 8 bases. CDR1 and CDR2 from the germline V gene are LGHNT and FRNRAP. In DNA form, the CDR3 reads TGTGCTAGTGGTTTGGCAGGGACAGGGGATTCACCCCTCCACTTT. It codes for CASGLAGTGDSPLHF.

The gene calls are TRBV4-2 and TRBJ1-5, with 8 positions matching TRBD1. Germline V gives CDR1 LGHNA, CDR2 YNFKEQ. This CDR3 region has 17 residues. J was trimmed by 7 bases and V by 1 base; bases with no gene match: 12. CDR3 DNA: TGTGCCAGCAGCCAAGTTGTAGGAGACAGGGGTGGACAGCCCCAGCATTTT. Encoded protein: CASSQVVGDRGGQPQHF.

With respect to this clone: Other DNA sequences in this specimen translate into the identical CDR3. The V call is TRBV12-3 or TRBV12-4, the J call TRBJ2-1; D is ambiguous. V was pared by 6 bases and J by 7 bases, with 7 bases between. The CDR3 contains 11 residues. The CDR3 sequence is CASSFLNEQFF. The CDR3 coding sequence is TGTGCCAGCAGCTTTTTAAATGAGCAGTTCTTC.

The chain uses TRBV6-5 and TRBJ1-5; 7 bases line up with TRBD1. The CDR3 covers 14 residues. Trimming cost V 7 bases and J 4 bases; bases outside gene matches: 7. Germline V gives CDR1 MNHEY, CDR2 SVGAGI. The CDR3 DNA sequence: TGTGCCAGCAACCGGGACAGCACAAATCAGCCCCAGCATTTT. This sequence encodes CASNRDSTNQPQHF.